Below are 17 T cell receptor beta chains sequenced from a single sample in a study of T cells in Graves' hyperthyroidism and ophthalmopathy. The source material, RNA transcripts, was used to amplify TCR beta CDR3 regions. First-round RT-PCR targeting the TCR CDR3 was performed with the HTBI primer set. Each CDR3 protein gets one entry after TCRdb re-called the multiplex PCR reads with MiXCR. Of approximately 400,000 distinct CDR3 sequences listed, approximately 20% are singletons. Specimen: blood. The receptors stem from a woman aged 18 to 35 with Graves' hyperthyroidism.

This clonotype occurred many times. V usage is TRBV20-1 and J usage is TRBJ2-2; no reliable D call. This CDR3 spans 15 amino acids. V lost 3 bases to trimming and J lost 4 bases, with 15 bases between them. Germline CDR1 reads DFQATT; CDR2 reads SNEGSKA (reference sequence). CDR3 sequence reads: CSASPLVLPTGELFF. CDR3 sequence (DNA): TGCAGTGCTAGCCCCCTGGTTCTTCCCACCGGGGAGCTGTTTTTT.

There are many counts of this clonotype. This chain uses TRBV20-1 with TRBJ1-1; possible D gene TRBD1, 5 bases. Trimming shortened V by 0 bases and J by 0 bases, and 5 bases separated the two germline ends. Per the germline V gene, CDR1 is DFQATT and CDR2 is SNEGSKA (reference sequence). This CDR3 contains 13 residues. The chain's CDR3 is CSAREGLNTEAFF. CDR3 coding DNA: TGCAGTGCTAGAGAGGGGCTGAACACTGAAGCTTTCTTT.

This chain joins TRBV24-1 and TRBJ1-2; 9 bases are shared with TRBD1. In germline, CDR1 is KGHDR, CDR2 SFDVKD. The CDR3 sequence is 14 residues long. V lost 4 bases, J lost 8 bases, and 7 bases stayed unmatched. The CDR3 DNA reads as TGTGCCACCAGTGAGTCACAGGGGGCTGGCGGCTACACCTTC. Its protein is CATSESQGAGGYTF.

This clonotype was detected only a few times. The chain is built from TRBV4-2 and TRBJ1-5; D is undetermined. The V end was cut by 0 bases, the J end by 4 bases, with 16 bases between. The length of the CDR3 is 17 residues. From germline, CDR1 is LGHNA and CDR2 YNFKEQ. The CDR3 protein is CASSQDLRGLGNQPQHF. Written as DNA, the CDR3 is TGTGCCAGCAGCCAAGATCTGAGAGGGTTAGGGAATCAGCCCCAGCATTTT.

The chain couples TRBV5-1 to TRBJ1-1; D perhaps matches TRBD1 (5 bases). Trimming shortened V by 0 bases and J by 0 bases, and 9 bases separated the two germline ends. Germline CDR1 is SGHRS and CDR2 is YFSETQ. This CDR3 has 15 amino acids. The CDR3 reads CASSLERGVNTEAFF. CDR3 sequence (DNA): TGCGCCAGCAGCTTGGAGCGAGGGGTGAACACTGAAGCTTTCTTT. Full variable domain (rest looked up from reference TRBV5-1 and TRBJ1-1): KAGVTQTPRYLIKTRGQQVTLSCSPISGHRSVSWYQQTPGQGLQFLFEYFSETQRNKGNFPGRFSGRQFSNSRSEMNVSTLELGDSALYLCASSLERGVNTEAFFGQGTRLTVV.

This chain uses TRBV12-3 or TRBV12-4 with TRBJ1-1; no definite D call. The V and J ends lost 6 bases and 4 bases respectively, with 15 bases between them. The CDR3 length is 14 residues. The CDR3, as DNA: TGTGCCAGCAGACCGACTGGAGATGGCACTGAAGCTTTCTTT. Amino acids: CASRPTGDGTEAFF.

The table lists this clonotype with many counts. The V and J genes are TRBV20-1 and TRBJ2-7; TRBD2 matches at 10 bases. Germline lookup yields CDR1 DFQATT and CDR2 SNEGSKA (reference sequence). Unmatched junction bases numbered 6, after V lost 1 base and J lost 3 bases. CDR3 length: 15 residues. This chain's CDR3 is CSARGIAGGIYEQYF. The CDR3, as DNA: TGCAGTGCTAGAGGTATAGCGGGGGGAATCTACGAGCAGTACTTC.

This clonotype has ten or more counts. This rearrangement joins TRBV7-9 to TRBJ1-1; D is uncertain. V was clipped by 1 base and J by 8 bases, with 11 bases between them. The CDR3 length is 13 residues. Germline CDR1 SEHNR, CDR2 FQNEAQ (reference sequence). In DNA form, the CDR3 reads TGTGCCAGCAGCTTAGGGGTAAGCCAGGAAGCTTTCTTT. Protein sequence: CASSLGVSQEAFF. Variable domain in full (rest from reference TRBV7-9 and TRBJ1-1): DTGVSQNPRHKITKRGQNVTFRCDPISEHNRLYWYRQTLGQGPEFLTYFQNEAQLEKSRLLSDRFSAERPKGSFSTLEIQRTEQGDSAMYLCASSLGVSQEAFFGQGTRLTVV.

This clonotype was seen ten or more times. V is TRBV12-3 or TRBV12-4 and J is TRBJ2-2; D not certain. V was shortened by 1 base and J by 2 bases, with 8 bases between the two germline ends. CDR3 size: 15 residues. In DNA form, the CDR3 reads TGTGCCAGCAGTTTAGGCCTACCTAACACCGGGGAGCTGTTTTTT. Amino acid sequence: CASSLGLPNTGELFF.

This clonotype was recorded many times. This sequence joins TRBV3-1 and TRBJ2-7; weak D call: TRBD2 (5 bases). Germline CDR1 is LGHDT and CDR2 is YNNKEL (reference sequence). Trimming took 1 base from V and 4 from J, leaving 14 bases between them. The CDR3 covers 15 residues. CDR3 coding DNA: TGTGCCAGCAGCCAAGGCGCAGGAGGCGGGTACGAGCAGTACTTC. This codes for CASSQGAGGGYEQYF.

This clonotype appeared many times. V gene TRBV14 combines with J gene TRBJ2-7; D not certain. The germline gives CDR1 SGHDN, CDR2 FVKESK. The CDR3 has 15 amino acids. Trimming cost V 1 base and J 4 bases, with 14 bases left between them. The DNA of the CDR3 is TGTGCCAGCAGCCAAGTCTCCCGCCATTCTTACGAGCAGTACTTC. This codes for CASSQVSRHSYEQYF.

The rearrangement joins TRBV6-2 or TRBV6-3 to TRBJ2-2; 11 bases map to TRBD2. CDR1 is MNHEY and CDR2 is SVGEGT in the germline V gene. The CDR3 has 18 residues. Germline trimming cut 4 bases from V and 3 bases from J; bases unmatched to any gene: 10. CDR3 sequence (DNA): TGTGCCAGCAGTTTACTGGCCACTAGCGGGAGAGACACCGGGGAGCTGTTTTTT. Its translation: CASSLLATSGRDTGELFF.

The gene calls are TRBV6-5 and TRBJ1-5; maybe TRBD1 (5 bases). Germline V gene sequence: CDR1 MNHEY, CDR2 SVGAGI. Trimming removed 2 bases at V and 2 bases at J, with 7 bases between. The length of the CDR3 is 14 residues. CDR3 sequence (DNA): TGTGCCAGCAGTTACCAGGGACGCAATCAGCCCCAGCATTTT. It is translated as CASSYQGRNQPQHF.

This clonotype was seen repeatedly, ten times or more. This sequence joins TRBV5-1 and TRBJ1-5, with D unresolved. Trimming removed 7 bases at V and 3 bases at J, with 14 bases between. This CDR3 comprises 14 residues. In germline, CDR1 is SGHRS, CDR2 YFSETQ. Here the CDR3 DNA reads TGCGCCAGCCGCCTGGGGAGCCCCAATCAGCCCCAGCATTTT. Translated: CASRLGSPNQPQHF.

The chain couples TRBV7-8 to TRBJ2-6; 8 nucleotides align to TRBD1. J lost 8 bases, V lost 4 bases, and 4 bases had no gene match. CDR1 SGHVS and CDR2 FQNEAQ come from the germline V gene. The CDR3 is 14 residues long. The CDR3 DNA follows: TGTGCCAGCAGCTCGAGGACAGGGTCCAACGTCCTGACTTTC. It codes for CASSSRTGSNVLTF.

This clonotype has at least ten counts. The chain employs TRBV27 and TRBJ2-2; 7 bases line up with TRBD1. Germline CDR1 reads MNHEY; CDR2 reads SMNVEV (reference sequence). Losses at the gene ends were 4 bases for V and 2 bases for J; bases not matched to a gene: 4. CDR3 length: 15 residues. CDR3 bases: TGTGCCAGCAGTTCCGACAGGGTAAACACCGGGGAGCTGTTTTTT. This codes for CASSSDRVNTGELFF.

The table lists this clonotype with many counts. This chain joins TRBV12-3 or TRBV12-4 and TRBJ2-7; 11 positions match TRBD1. The CDR3 is 15 amino acids. Unmatched junction bases numbered 14, after V lost 10 bases and J lost 6 bases. CDR3 sequence: CATSSVGQGVSEQYF. The CDR3 coding sequence is TGTGCCACCTCATCGGTGGGACAGGGGGTTTCCGAGCAGTACTTC.